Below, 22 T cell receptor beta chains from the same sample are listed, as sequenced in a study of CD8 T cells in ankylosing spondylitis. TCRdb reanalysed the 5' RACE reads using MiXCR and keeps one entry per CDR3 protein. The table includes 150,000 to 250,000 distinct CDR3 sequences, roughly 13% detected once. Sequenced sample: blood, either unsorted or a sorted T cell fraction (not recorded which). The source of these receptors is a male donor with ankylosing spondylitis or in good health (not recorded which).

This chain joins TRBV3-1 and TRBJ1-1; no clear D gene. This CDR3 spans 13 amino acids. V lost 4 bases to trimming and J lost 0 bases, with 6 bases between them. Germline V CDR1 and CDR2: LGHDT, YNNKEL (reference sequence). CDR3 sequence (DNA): TGTGCCAGCAGCCCCTCCTTGAACACTGAAGCTTTCTTT. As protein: CASSPSLNTEAFF.

The CDR3 loop is CASSPYAGASYEQYF. The CDR3, as DNA: TGTGCCAGCAGCCCCTATGCGGGTGCCTCCTACGAGCAGTACTTC. The gene calls are TRBV3-1 and TRBJ2-7; possibly TRBD2 for D (5 bases). CDR3 length: 15 amino acids. V was clipped by 4 bases and J by 0 bases, with 13 bases between them. In germline, CDR1 is LGHDT, CDR2 YNNKEL (reference sequence).

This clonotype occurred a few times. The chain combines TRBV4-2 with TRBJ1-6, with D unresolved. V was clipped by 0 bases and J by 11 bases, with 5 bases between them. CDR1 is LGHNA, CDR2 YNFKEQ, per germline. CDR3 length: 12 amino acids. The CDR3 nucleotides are TGTGCCAGCAGCCAAGATCCGGCACCCCTCCACTTT. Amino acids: CASSQDPAPLHF.

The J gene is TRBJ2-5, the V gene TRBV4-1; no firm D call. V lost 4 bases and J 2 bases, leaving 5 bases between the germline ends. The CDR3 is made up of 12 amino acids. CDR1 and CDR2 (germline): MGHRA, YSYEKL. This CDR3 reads CASSLTQETQYF. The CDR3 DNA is TGCGCCAGCAGCCTAACGCAAGAGACCCAGTACTTC.

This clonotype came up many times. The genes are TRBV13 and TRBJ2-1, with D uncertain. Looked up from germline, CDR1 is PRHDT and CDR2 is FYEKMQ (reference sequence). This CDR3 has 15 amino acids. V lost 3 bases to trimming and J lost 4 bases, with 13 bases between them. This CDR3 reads CASSLGRDPYNEQFF. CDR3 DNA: TGTGCCAGCAGCTTGGGAAGGGATCCTTACAATGAGCAGTTCTTC.

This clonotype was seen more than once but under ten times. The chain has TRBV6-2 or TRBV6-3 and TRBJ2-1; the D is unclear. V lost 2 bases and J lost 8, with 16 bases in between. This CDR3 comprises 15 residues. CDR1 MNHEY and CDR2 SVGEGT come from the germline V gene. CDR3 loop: CASSYLRWSAHEQFF. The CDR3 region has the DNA TGTGCCAGCAGTTACCTCAGATGGTCTGCCCATGAGCAGTTCTTC.

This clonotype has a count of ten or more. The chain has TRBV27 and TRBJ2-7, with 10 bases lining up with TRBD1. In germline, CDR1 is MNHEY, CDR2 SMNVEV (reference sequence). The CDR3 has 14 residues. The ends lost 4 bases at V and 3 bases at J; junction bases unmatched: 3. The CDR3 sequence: CASSSGQGDYEQYF. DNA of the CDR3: TGTGCCAGCAGTTCCGGACAGGGGGACTACGAGCAGTACTTC.

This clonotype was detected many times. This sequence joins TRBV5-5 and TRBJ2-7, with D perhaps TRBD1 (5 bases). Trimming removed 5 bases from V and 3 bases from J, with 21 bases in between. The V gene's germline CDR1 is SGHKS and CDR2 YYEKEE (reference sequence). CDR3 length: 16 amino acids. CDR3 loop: CASSLLGHSLSYEQYF. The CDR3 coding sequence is TGTGCCAGCAGTCTCCTAGGACACAGTTTAAGCTACGAGCAGTACTTC.

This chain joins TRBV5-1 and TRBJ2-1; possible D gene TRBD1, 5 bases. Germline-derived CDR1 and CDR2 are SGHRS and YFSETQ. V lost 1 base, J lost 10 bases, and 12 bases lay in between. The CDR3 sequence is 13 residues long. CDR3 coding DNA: TGCGCCAGCAGCTTGTGGGGCCCCCGGGAGCAGTTCTTC. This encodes CASSLWGPREQFF.

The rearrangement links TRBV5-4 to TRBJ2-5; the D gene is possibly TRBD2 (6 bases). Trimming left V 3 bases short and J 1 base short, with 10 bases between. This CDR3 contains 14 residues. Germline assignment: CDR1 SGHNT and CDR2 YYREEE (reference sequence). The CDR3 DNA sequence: TGTGCCAGCAGCTGGAGGGCCAGCCAAGAGACCCAGTACTTC. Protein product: CASSWRASQETQYF.

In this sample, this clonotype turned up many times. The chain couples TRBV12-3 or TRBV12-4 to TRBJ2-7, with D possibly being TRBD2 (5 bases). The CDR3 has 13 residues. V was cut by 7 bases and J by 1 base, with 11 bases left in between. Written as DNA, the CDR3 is TGTGCCAGCACCCTGGGAGCTTCCTACGAGCAGTACTTC. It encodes CASTLGASYEQYF.

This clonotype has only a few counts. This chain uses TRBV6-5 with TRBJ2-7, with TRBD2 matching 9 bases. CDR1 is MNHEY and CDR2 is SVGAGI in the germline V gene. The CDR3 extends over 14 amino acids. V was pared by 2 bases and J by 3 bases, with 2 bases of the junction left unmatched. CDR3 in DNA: TGTGCCAGCAGTTACCGCGGGGGGGGCTACGAGCAGTACTTC. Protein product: CASSYRGGGYEQYF.

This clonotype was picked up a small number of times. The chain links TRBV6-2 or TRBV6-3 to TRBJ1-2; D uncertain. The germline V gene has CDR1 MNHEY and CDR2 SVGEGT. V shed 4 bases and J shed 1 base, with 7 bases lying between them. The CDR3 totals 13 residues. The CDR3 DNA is TGTGCCAGCAGTTCGACGGATAACTATGGCTACACCTTC. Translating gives CASSSTDNYGYTF.

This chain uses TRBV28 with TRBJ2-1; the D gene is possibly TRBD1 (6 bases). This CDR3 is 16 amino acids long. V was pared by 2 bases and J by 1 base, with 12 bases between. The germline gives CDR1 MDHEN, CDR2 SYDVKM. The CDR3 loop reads CASSLDGQRSYNEQFF. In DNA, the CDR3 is TGTGCCAGCAGTTTAGACGGACAGCGTTCCTACAATGAGCAGTTCTTC. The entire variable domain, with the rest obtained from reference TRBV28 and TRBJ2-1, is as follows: DVKVTQSSRYLVKRTGEKVFLECVQDMDHENMFWYRQDPGLGLRLIYFSYDVKMKEKGDIPEGYSVSREKKERFSLILESASTNQTSMYLCASSLDGQRSYNEQFFGPGTRLTVL.

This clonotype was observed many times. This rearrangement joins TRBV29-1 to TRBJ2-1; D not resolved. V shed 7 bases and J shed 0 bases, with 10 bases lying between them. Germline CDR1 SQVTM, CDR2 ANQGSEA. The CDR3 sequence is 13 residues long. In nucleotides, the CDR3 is TGCAGCGATACTCCCCACTCCTACAATGAGCAGTTCTTC. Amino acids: CSDTPHSYNEQFF.

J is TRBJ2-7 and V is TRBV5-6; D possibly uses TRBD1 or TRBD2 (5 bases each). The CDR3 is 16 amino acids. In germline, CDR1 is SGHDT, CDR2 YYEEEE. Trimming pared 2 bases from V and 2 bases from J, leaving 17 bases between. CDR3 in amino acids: CASSFKSPGTTYEQYF. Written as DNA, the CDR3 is TGTGCCAGCAGCTTCAAGAGTCCAGGGACCACCTACGAGCAGTACTTC.

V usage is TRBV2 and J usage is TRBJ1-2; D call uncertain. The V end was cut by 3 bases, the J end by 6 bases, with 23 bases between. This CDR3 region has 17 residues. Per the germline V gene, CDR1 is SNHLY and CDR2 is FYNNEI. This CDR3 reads CASSDRSSLRLTDGYTF. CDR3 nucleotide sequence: TGTGCCAGCAGTGACCGGTCATCCCTACGACTCACTGATGGCTACACCTTC.

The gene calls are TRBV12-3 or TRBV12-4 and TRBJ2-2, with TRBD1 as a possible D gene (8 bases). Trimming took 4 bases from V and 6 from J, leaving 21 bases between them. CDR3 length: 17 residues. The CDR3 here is CASSSTSQGGLAGELFF. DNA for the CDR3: TGTGCCAGCAGTTCCACTTCACAGGGGGGGCTGGCCGGGGAGCTGTTTTTT.

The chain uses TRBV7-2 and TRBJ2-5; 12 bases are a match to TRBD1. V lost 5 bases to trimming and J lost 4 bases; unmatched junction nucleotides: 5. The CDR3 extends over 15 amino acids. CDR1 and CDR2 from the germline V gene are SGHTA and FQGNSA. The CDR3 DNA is TGTGCCAGCAGCCAGCCGGGACAGGGGGCAGAGACCCAGTACTTC. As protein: CASSQPGQGAETQYF.

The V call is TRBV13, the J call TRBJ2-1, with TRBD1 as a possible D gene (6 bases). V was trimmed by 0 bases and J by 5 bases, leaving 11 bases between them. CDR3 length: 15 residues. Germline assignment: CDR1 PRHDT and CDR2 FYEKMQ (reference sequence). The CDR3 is CASSLGQGSNNEQFF. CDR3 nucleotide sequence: TGTGCCAGCAGCTTAGGCCAGGGGAGTAACAATGAGCAGTTCTTC.

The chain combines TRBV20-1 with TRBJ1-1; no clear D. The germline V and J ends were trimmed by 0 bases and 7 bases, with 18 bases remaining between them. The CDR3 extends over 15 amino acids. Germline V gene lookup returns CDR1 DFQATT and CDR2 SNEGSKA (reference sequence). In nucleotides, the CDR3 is TGCAGTGCTAGAGACCCCCTCCTCGGAAGGGATGAAGCTTTCTTT. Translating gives CSARDPLLGRDEAFF.

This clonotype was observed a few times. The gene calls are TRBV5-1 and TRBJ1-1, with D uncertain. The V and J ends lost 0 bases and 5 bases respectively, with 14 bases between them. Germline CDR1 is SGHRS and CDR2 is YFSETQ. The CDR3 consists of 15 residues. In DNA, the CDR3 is TGCGCCAGCAGCTTGGCGCCCCCTTTGAGTACTGAAGCTTTCTTT. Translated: CASSLAPPLSTEAFF.